Below, one TCR beta chain is given with its context. J gave up 0 bases and V 1 base, and 6 bases lay outside the gene matches. Germline V lookup: CDR1 SGHRS, CDR2 YFSETQ. The CDR3 loop spans 16 amino acids. The repertoire was sequenced with immunoSEQ multiplex PCR; TCRdb's copy has only in-frame clones and lacks some. The sample consists of around 130,000 clones, around 88% of them appearing once. This entry comes from a study of blood T cell repertoires in COVID-19. Sequencing was performed on peripheral blood. V gene TRBV5-1 combines with J gene TRBJ1-2, with TRBD1 matching over 7 bases. The origin of this receptor is a man aged 50 or older with active or convalescent COVID-19. CDR3 nucleotides: TGCGCCAGCAGCTTGTGGACAGGCCCTACTAACTATGGCTACACCTTC. As protein: CASSLWTGPTNYGYTF.